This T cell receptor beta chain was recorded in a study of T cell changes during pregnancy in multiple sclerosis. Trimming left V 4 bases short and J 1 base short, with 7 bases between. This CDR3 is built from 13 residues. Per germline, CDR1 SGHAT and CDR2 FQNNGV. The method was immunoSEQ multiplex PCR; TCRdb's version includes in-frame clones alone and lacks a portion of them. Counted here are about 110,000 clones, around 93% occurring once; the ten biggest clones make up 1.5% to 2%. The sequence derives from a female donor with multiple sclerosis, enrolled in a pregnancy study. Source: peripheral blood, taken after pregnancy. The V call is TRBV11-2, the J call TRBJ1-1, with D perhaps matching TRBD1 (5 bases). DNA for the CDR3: TGTGCCAGCAGCTGGAGGGGGAACACTGAAGCTTTCTTT. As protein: CASSWRGNTEAFF.